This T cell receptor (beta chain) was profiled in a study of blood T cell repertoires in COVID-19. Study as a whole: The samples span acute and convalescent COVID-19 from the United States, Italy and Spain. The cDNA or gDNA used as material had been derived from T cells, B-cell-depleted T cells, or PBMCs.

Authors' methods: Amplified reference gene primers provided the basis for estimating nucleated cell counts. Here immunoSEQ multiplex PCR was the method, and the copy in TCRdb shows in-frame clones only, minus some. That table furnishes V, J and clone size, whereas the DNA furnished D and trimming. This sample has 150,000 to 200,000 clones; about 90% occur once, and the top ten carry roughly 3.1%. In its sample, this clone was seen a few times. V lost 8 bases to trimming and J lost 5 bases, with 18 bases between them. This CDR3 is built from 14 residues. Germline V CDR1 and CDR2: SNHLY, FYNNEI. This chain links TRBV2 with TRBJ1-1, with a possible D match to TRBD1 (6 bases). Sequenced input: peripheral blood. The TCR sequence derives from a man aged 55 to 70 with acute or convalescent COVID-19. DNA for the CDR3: TGTGCCAGCGATCCAACAGGGCGGGTGACTGAAGCTTTCTTT. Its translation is CASDPTGRVTEAFF.